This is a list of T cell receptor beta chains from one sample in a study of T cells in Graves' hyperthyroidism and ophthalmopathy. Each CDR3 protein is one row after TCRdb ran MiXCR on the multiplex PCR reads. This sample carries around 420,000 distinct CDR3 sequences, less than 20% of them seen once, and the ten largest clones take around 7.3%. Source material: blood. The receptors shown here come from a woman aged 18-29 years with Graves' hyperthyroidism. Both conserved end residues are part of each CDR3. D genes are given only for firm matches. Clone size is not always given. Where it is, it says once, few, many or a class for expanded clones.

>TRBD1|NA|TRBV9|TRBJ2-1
TGTGCCAGCAGCGCTGACAGGGGGTACTACAATGAGCAGTTCTTC
CASSADRGYYNEQFF
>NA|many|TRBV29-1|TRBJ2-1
TGCAGCGTTTTGAGTCTAATCTACAATGAGCAGTTCTTC
CSVLSLIYNEQFF
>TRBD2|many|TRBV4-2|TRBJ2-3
TGTGCCAGCAGCCAAGGAGCCAGCGGGGGGATGAGCACAGATACGCAGTATTTT
CASSQGASGGMSTDTQYF
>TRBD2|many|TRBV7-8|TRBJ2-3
TGTGCCAGCAGCTGGGCGGTGGGGGGGAGCACAGATACGCAGTATTTT
CASSWAVGGSTDTQYF
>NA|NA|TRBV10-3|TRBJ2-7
TGTGCCATCAGGATGGAATTGGAGGTCAACGAGCAGTACTTC
CAIRMELEVNEQYF
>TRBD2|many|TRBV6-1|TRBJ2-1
TGTGCCAGCAGTTCCGGGGGAGGGGCGTACAATGAGCAGTTCTTC
CASSSGGGAYNEQFF
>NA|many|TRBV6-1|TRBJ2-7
TGTGCCAGCAGCTGGAAAGGGCTCGAGCAGTACTTC
CASSWKGLEQYF
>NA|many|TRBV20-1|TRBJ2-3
TGCAGTGCTAGGGTACTGGGAGGGGGGGACACAGATACGCAGTATTTT
CSARVLGGGDTDTQYF
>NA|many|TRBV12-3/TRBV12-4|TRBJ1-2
TGTGCCAGCAGTTTAGCAGGGGCGGGCTACACCTTC
CASSLAGAGYTF
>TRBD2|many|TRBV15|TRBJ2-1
TGTGCCACCAGCAGAGATCTCGGCGGGAGGGCCGGCTCCCTCTACAATGAGCAGTTCTTC
CATSRDLGGRAGSLYNEQFF
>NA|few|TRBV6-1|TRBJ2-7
TGTGCCAGCAGTCGGGCAGTCGTCTCCTACGAGCAGTACTTC
CASSRAVVSYEQYF
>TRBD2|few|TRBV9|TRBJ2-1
TGTGCCAGCAGCGCCAGGACTAGCGGTATCTACAATGAGCAGTTCTTC
CASSARTSGIYNEQFF
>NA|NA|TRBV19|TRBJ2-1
TGTGCCAGTCAGGAAGCGGGCTCCTACAATGAGCAGTTCTTC
CASQEAGSYNEQFF
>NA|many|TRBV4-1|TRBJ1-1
TGCGCCAGCAGCCTCAGTTACGATAACACTGAAGCTTTCTTT
CASSLSYDNTEAFF
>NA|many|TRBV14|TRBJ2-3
TGTGCCAGCAGCCAAGGGCTAGGCTTGGGCACAGATACGCAGTATTTT
CASSQGLGLGTDTQYF
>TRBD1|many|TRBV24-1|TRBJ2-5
TGTGCCACCAGTGATCGCAGGGGGCTGGGGGAGACCCAGTACTTC
CATSDRRGLGETQYF
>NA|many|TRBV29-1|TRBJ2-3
TGCAGCGTTGGAAGGGTTAAGGATACGCAGTATTTT
CSVGRVKDTQYF
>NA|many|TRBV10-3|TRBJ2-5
TGTGCCATCAGGGATAGCGGCTTCGGGGAGACCCAGTACTTC
CAIRDSGFGETQYF
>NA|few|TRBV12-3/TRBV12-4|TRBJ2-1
TGTGCCAGCAGTTTCCACGGGGAGCAGTTCTTC
CASSFHGEQFF
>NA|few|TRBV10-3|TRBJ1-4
TGTGCCATCAGTGGCGGAGGGACTAATGAAAAACTGTTTTTT
CAISGGGTNEKLFF
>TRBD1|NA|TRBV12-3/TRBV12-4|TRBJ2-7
TGTGCCAGCAGTTTGCGGACAGGGCTAGGCGAGCAGTACTTC
CASSLRTGLGEQYF
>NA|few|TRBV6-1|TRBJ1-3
TGTGCCAGCAGCTCCTGGGAGGTTGGAAACACCATATATTTT
CASSSWEVGNTIYF
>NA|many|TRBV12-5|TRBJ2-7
TGTGCTAGTGCCGCGGACAGAGCCTACGAGCAGTACTTC
CASAADRAYEQYF
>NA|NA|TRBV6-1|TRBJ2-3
TGTGCCAGCGGATTTAGCTTGCCGTCCACAGATACGCAGTATTTT
CASGFSLPSTDTQYF
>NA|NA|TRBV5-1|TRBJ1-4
TGCGCCAGCAGCTTGGGATTGGTGGGGGAAAAACTGTTTTTT
CASSLGLVGEKLFF
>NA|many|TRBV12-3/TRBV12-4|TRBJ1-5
TGTGCCAGCAGTCCTAGACAGACAAGCAATCAGCCCCAGCATTTT
CASSPRQTSNQPQHF
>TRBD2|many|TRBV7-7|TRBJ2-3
TGTGCTAGCAGCTTAGGAGCGGGGGGATCTACAGATACGCAGTATTTT
CASSLGAGGSTDTQYF
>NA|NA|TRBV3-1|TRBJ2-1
TGTGCCAGCAGCCGGGAGAGGGGGGACAATGAGCAGTTCTTC
CASSRERGDNEQFF
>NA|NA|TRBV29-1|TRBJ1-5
TGCAGCGTCGGGGGGGCCCCCGGAGAGCCCCAGCATTTT
CSVGGAPGEPQHF
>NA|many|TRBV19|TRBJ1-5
TGTGCCAGTAGTACCGACCCAGGAGATTATAGCAATCAGCCCCAGCATTTT
CASSTDPGDYSNQPQHF
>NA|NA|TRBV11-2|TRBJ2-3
TGTGCCAGCAGCTTAGCGGTACCGCGGGATACGCAGTATTTT
CASSLAVPRDTQYF
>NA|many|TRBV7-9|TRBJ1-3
TGTGCCAGCAGCTTTCCCGGGATTGGAAACACCATATATTTT
CASSFPGIGNTIYF
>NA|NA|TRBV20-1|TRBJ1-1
TGCAGTGCTAGCAGCACGGGGAACACTGAAGCTTTCTTT
CSASSTGNTEAFF
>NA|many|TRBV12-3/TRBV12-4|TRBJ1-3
TGTGCCAGCATTCTCGCAGGCCCCTCTGGAAACACCATATATTTT
CASILAGPSGNTIYF
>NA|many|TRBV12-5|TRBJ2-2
TGTGCGTCCGGACACCCTACCGGGGAGCTGTTTTTT
CASGHPTGELFF
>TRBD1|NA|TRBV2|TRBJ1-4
TGTGCCAGCAGTTCCCAGGGGGGGCGAGGGGAAAAACTGTTTTTT
CASSSQGGRGEKLFF
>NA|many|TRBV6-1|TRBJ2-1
TGTGCCAGCAGTTACGGTCCAGGGGGGAATGAGCAGTTCTTC
CASSYGPGGNEQFF
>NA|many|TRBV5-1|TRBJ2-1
TGCGCCAGCAGCTTGGAGGGCTCATGGGGTGAGCAGTTCTTC
CASSLEGSWGEQFF
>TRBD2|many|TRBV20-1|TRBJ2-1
TGCAGTGCTCGGACTAGCGGGTACAATGAGCAGTTCTTC
CSARTSGYNEQFF
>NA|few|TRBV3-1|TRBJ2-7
TGTGCCAGCAGCCAAGAGGGAGGGGGTAACTACGAGCAGTACTTC
CASSQEGGGNYEQYF
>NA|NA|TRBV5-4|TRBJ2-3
TGTGCCAGCAGCTTGATCGGCGGGGCAAAGCGGTATTTT
CASSLIGGAKRYF
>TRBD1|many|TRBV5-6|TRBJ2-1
TGTGCCAGCAGCTTGGCGGGGACAGGGCGGAGGAATGAGCAGTTCTTC
CASSLAGTGRRNEQFF
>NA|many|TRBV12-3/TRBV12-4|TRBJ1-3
TGTGCCAGCAGTTTTGTACAGGTCTCTGGAAACACCATATATTTT
CASSFVQVSGNTIYF
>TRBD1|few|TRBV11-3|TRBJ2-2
TGTGCCAGCAGCTTCTCCGGGACAGGGGAAGGGGAGCTGTTTTTT
CASSFSGTGEGELFF